One and the same sample provided the 22 T cell receptor beta chains below, sequenced in a study of T cell responses to AZD1222 COVID-19 vaccine. Method: immunoSEQ multiplex PCR; TCRdb's copy keeps in-frame clones and lacks some. In the table there are around 140,000 clones, roughly 90% of which are singletons. The sequencing used peripheral blood, collected on day 0 of AZD1222 vaccination. These receptors all come from an adult in good health.

This clone came up once. The chain couples TRBV7-2 to TRBJ1-3, with D possibly matching TRBD1 (5 bases). The V end lost 5 bases, the J end lost 2 bases, and 10 bases lay between the germline ends. Germline V gives CDR1 SGHTA, CDR2 FQGNSA. The CDR3 totals 14 residues. CDR3 sequence (DNA): TGTGCCAGCAGCCCAACCAGGGCTGGAAACACCATATATTTT. Its protein product is CASSPTRAGNTIYF.

V is TRBV6-4 and J is TRBJ2-3; 10 nucleotides match TRBD1. The V gene's germline CDR1 is MRHNA and CDR2 SNTAGT. The CDR3 is made up of 16 amino acids. V was clipped by 0 bases and J by 4 bases; unmatched bases: 4. The CDR3 here is CASSDSRDRGADTQYF. CDR3 in DNA: TGTGCCAGCAGTGACTCGAGGGACAGGGGTGCAGATACGCAGTATTTT.

The rearrangement links TRBV11-2 to TRBJ2-2, with D unresolved. The CDR3 sequence is 12 residues long. Per germline, CDR1 SGHAT and CDR2 FQNNGV. V was shortened by 1 base and J by 7 bases, with 4 bases between the two germline ends. CDR3 nucleotide sequence: TGTGCCAGCAGCTTAGTAGTCGGGGAGCTGTTTTTT. Translated, it gives CASSLVVGELFF.

The chain is built from TRBV7-9 and TRBJ2-5, with TRBD2 matching 13 bases. There are 16 residues in the CDR3. Germline-derived CDR1 and CDR2 are SEHNR and FQNEAQ (reference sequence). V lost 5 bases to trimming and J lost 5 bases; unmatched junction nucleotides: 8. CDR3 coding DNA: TGTGCCAGCAGCCCACTAGCGGGGGGGCGGTATGAGACCCAGTACTTC. Translating it yields CASSPLAGGRYETQYF.

The table lists this clone with a count of one. The rearrangement joins TRBV19 to TRBJ2-7, with 7 bases matching TRBD2. CDR1 and CDR2 from the germline V gene are LNHDA and SQIVND (reference sequence). The ends lost 1 base at V and 2 bases at J; junction bases unmatched: 2. The CDR3 length is 14 residues. The CDR3 here is CASSIGGGPYEQYF. The CDR3 nucleotides are TGTGCCAGTAGTATAGGGGGAGGGCCCTACGAGCAGTACTTC. Supplemented by reference TRBV19 and TRBJ2-7, the full variable domain reads DGGITQSPKYLFRKEGQNVTLSCEQNLNHDAMYWYRQDPGQGLRLIYYSQIVNDFQKGDIAEGYSVSREKKESFPLTVTSAQKNPTAFYLCASSIGGGPYEQYFGPGTRLTVT.

This chain connects TRBV6-2 or TRBV6-3 to TRBJ1-5; the D gene is possibly TRBD1 (6 bases). This CDR3 has 16 amino acids. With 0 bases removed from V and 7 bases from J, the gap between germline ends came to 16 bases. Germline assignment: CDR1 MNHEY and CDR2 SVGEGT. DNA for the CDR3: TGTGCCAGCAGTTACTCTACAGGGTGGGGCGGGCAGCCCCAGCATTTT. Protein: CASSYSTGWGGQPQHF.

The chain couples TRBV30 to TRBJ2-7; possibly TRBD1 for D (5 bases). The end of the DNA aligns better with TRBJ2-4, so the J call may be wrong. The CDR3 extends over 18 amino acids. CDR1 GTSNPN and CDR2 SVGIG come from the germline V gene (reference sequence). The CDR3 protein is CAWSVWTQGKGAKNIQYF. The CDR3 DNA follows: TGTGCCTGGAGTGTGTGGACGCAGGGAAAGGGAGCCAAAAACATTCAGTACTTC.

The chain combines TRBV4-2 with TRBJ2-3; weak D call: TRBD1 (5 bases). V was trimmed by 2 bases and J by 3 bases, leaving 15 bases between them. This CDR3 contains 16 residues. From germline, CDR1 is LGHNA and CDR2 YNFKEQ. Here the CDR3 reads CASSQSQGAVTDTQYF. The CDR3 DNA follows: TGTGCCAGCAGCCAATCGCAGGGTGCAGTGACAGATACGCAGTATTTT.

The chain carries TRBV15 and TRBJ1-2; D gene unclear. The CDR3 is 13 residues long. V was cut by 1 base and J by 2 bases, with 5 bases left in between. From germline, CDR1 is LNHNV and CDR2 YYDKDF (reference sequence). As DNA, the CDR3 is TGTGCCACCAGCAGAGGTGAAAACTATGGCTACACCTTC. Residues: CATSRGENYGYTF.

V gene TRBV18 combines with J gene TRBJ1-1; D is uncertain. Germline V lookup: CDR1 KGHSH, CDR2 LQKENI. V lost 0 bases, J lost 4 bases, and 12 bases lay in between. CDR3 length equals 15 residues. DNA of the CDR3: TGTGCCAGCTCACCACCGGGTCCCAAGGGCACTGAAGCTTTCTTT. Its translation is CASSPPGPKGTEAFF.

This clone showed up just once. V usage is TRBV10-3 and J usage is TRBJ1-1; D uncertain. Germline V lookup: CDR1 ENHRY, CDR2 SYGVKD. The CDR3 has 13 residues. V lost 4 bases and J 8 bases, leaving 14 bases between the germline ends. The CDR3 region has the DNA TGTGCCATCAGTGTAGAAGGGTTTGGGGAAGCTTTCTTT. It yields the protein CAISVEGFGEAFF.

The chain carries TRBV28 and TRBJ1-2, with TRBD1 as a possible D gene (6 bases). CDR3 size: 16 residues. V gave up 8 bases and J gave up 2 bases, with 21 bases separating them. Germline V gene data show CDR1 as MDHEN and CDR2 as SYDVKM. CDR3 coding DNA: TGTGCCAGCGGAGGGGGAATACCGACACAGAACTATGGCTACACCTTC. Protein product: CASGGGIPTQNYGYTF.

The chain is built from TRBV5-1 and TRBJ2-1, with TRBD2 identical over 8 bases. The ends lost 2 bases at V and 3 bases at J; junction bases unmatched: 13. This CDR3 region has 18 residues. CDR1 is SGHRS, CDR2 YFSETQ, per germline. CDR3 sequence reads: CASSLWHSGAVGYNEQFF. The CDR3 DNA follows: TGCGCCAGCAGCTTATGGCATAGCGGGGCCGTCGGCTACAATGAGCAGTTCTTC.

The chain joins TRBV13 to TRBJ2-1, with D possibly TRBD2 on 6 matching bases. Germline V gene lookup returns CDR1 PRHDT and CDR2 FYEKMQ (reference sequence). Trimming pared 6 bases from V and 7 bases from J, leaving 16 bases between. This CDR3 is 14 amino acids long. The CDR3 coding sequence is TGTGCCAGCAGTTACGGACTGGAGGGGAATGAGCAGTTCTTC. It translates to CASSYGLEGNEQFF.

This clone showed up just once. The chain joins TRBV4-1 to TRBJ1-6; weak D call: TRBD1 (5 bases). V was pared by 1 base and J by 1 base, with 20 bases between. This CDR3 contains 20 residues. Per the germline V gene, CDR1 is MGHRA and CDR2 is YSYEKL. The CDR3 DNA follows: TGCGCCAGCAGCCAAGTCCCTGGTTATGGGGGAAGGTCCTATAATTCACCCCTCCACTTT. Residues: CASSQVPGYGGRSYNSPLHF.

The chain is built from TRBV16 and TRBJ1-2, with D unresolved. Germline-derived CDR1 and CDR2 are KGHSY and FQNENV. CDR3 size: 13 residues. With 0 bases removed from V and 7 bases from J, the gap between germline ends came to 9 bases. The CDR3 DNA reads as TGTGCCAGCAGCCAATCCTATTTGGGTGGCTACACCTTC. Protein product: CASSQSYLGGYTF.

In its sample, this clone was seen a few times. The genes are TRBV5-1 and TRBJ2-7; 11 positions match TRBD1. V gave up 4 bases and J gave up 6 bases; unmatched junction bases: 15. CDR3 length: 17 amino acids. Looked up from germline, CDR1 is SGHRS and CDR2 is YFSETQ. The CDR3 protein is CASSPQSWTGGLGEQYF. CDR3 DNA sequence: TGCGCCAGCAGCCCCCAAAGCTGGACAGGGGGCTTGGGCGAGCAGTACTTC.

This clone was recorded once. This sequence joins TRBV5-4 and TRBJ2-7; TRBD2 might be the D (5 bases). The CDR3 extends over 15 amino acids. The V gene's germline CDR1 is SGHNT and CDR2 YYREEE (reference sequence). V lost 0 bases and J 2 bases, leaving 12 bases between the germline ends. The CDR3: CASSLAGLGTYEQYF. The CDR3 DNA reads TGTGCCAGCAGCTTGGCTGGACTCGGAACCTACGAGCAGTACTTC.

The chain has TRBV30 and TRBJ2-3; D call uncertain. Germline V gives CDR1 GTSNPN, CDR2 SVGIG (reference sequence). V was shortened by 1 base and J by 5 bases, with 4 bases between the two germline ends. This CDR3 contains 11 residues. CDR3 DNA sequence: TGTGCCTGGAGTGAGAAAGATACGCAGTATTTT. Its translation is CAWSEKDTQYF.

This chain uses TRBV7-2 with TRBJ2-3; 7 bases line up with TRBD2. The junction had 8 bases not matched to a gene; V was cut back by 0 bases and J by 2 bases. The CDR3 consists of 17 residues. Per the germline V gene, CDR1 is SGHTA and CDR2 is FQGNSA. DNA for the CDR3: TGTGCCAGCAGCTTAGCAGTAGGCGGGAGTGCCACAGATACGCAGTATTTT. This translates into CASSLAVGGSATDTQYF. Supplemented by reference TRBV7-2 and TRBJ2-3, the full variable domain reads GAGVSQSPSNKVTEKGKDVELRCDPISGHTALYWYRQSLGQGLEFLIYFQGNSAPDKSGLPSDRFSAERTGGSVSTLTIQRTQQEDSAVYLCASSLAVGGSATDTQYFGPGTRLTVL.

This sequence joins TRBV5-6 and TRBJ1-1, with TRBD1 as a possible D gene (6 bases). The germline V gene has CDR1 SGHDT and CDR2 YYEEEE. V lost 0 bases, J lost 1 base, and 19 bases lay in between. The CDR3 totals 18 residues. The CDR3 protein is CASSLDHPQGHRNTEAFF. The CDR3 bases are TGTGCCAGCAGCTTGGACCATCCGCAGGGACATAGGAACACTGAAGCTTTCTTT.

The chain carries TRBV18 and TRBJ2-7; 7 nucleotides align to TRBD2. The germline gives CDR1 KGHSH, CDR2 LQKENI. Unmatched junction bases numbered 3, after V lost 3 bases and J lost 1 base. The CDR3 extends over 14 amino acids. For the CDR3, the DNA is TGTGCCAGCTCACCTAGCGGGCCTTCCTACGAGCAGTACTTC. Translated: CASSPSGPSYEQYF.